The 7 T cell receptor beta chains listed next were all sequenced from one sample in a study of blood T cell repertoires in COVID-19. TCRdb's table, derived via immunoSEQ multiplex PCR, lists solely in-frame clones and lacks some. The sample lists around 200,000 clones, approximately 79% occurring once. The source material was peripheral blood. These TCRs come from a man aged 30-40 years with active or convalescent COVID-19.

V is TRBV7-8 and J is TRBJ1-1; D remains unclear. The V end was cut by 1 base, the J end by 1 base, with 7 bases between. Germline CDR1 reads SGHVS; CDR2 reads FQNEAQ. The CDR3 runs 14 residues. DNA of the CDR3: TGTGCCAGCAGCTTAGTACAGCAGAACACTGAAGCTTTCTTT. Translated, it gives CASSLVQQNTEAFF.

The chain is built from TRBV5-1 and TRBJ2-1, with TRBD2 identical over 11 bases. Trimming cost V 0 bases and J 9 bases; bases outside gene matches: 8. Germline V gives CDR1 SGHRS, CDR2 YFSETQ. The CDR3 length is 16 residues. CDR3 nucleotide sequence: TGCGCCAGCAGCTTGGCCGGTCTAGCGGGGGGCGGTGAGCAGTTCTTC. It encodes CASSLAGLAGGGEQFF.

In this sample, this clone turned up a few times. V is TRBV7-6 and J is TRBJ2-7, with unresolved D. V lost 1 base to trimming and J lost 2 bases, with 12 bases between them. The germline V gene has CDR1 SGHVS and CDR2 FNYEAQ. This CDR3 has 15 amino acids. This chain's CDR3 is CASSLDAGITYEQYF. CDR3 coding DNA: TGTGCCAGCAGCTTAGATGCAGGCATAACCTACGAGCAGTACTTC.

The chain combines TRBV19 with TRBJ1-1; 12 bases map to TRBD1. The germline CDR1 and CDR2 sequences are LNHDA and SQIVND (reference sequence). V lost 6 bases and J lost 4; bases outside the gene matches: 3. The CDR3 length is 14 residues. Here the CDR3 reads CASRGQGAVTEAFF. CDR3 bases: TGTGCCAGTAGGGGACAGGGGGCTGTCACTGAAGCTTTCTTT.

The chain has TRBV6-2 or TRBV6-3 and TRBJ2-7; TRBD1 agrees at 8 bases. The CDR3 is 15 residues long. J gave up 4 bases and V 2 bases, and 7 bases lay outside the gene matches. Germline V CDR1 and CDR2: MNHEY, SVGEGT. The CDR3 loop is CASSYGPRQGYEQYF. CDR3 DNA: TGTGCCAGCAGTTACGGGCCCCGACAGGGGTACGAGCAGTACTTC.

This chain connects TRBV18 to TRBJ1-1; D remains ambiguous. The germline V gene encodes CDR1 KGHSH and CDR2 LQKENI. The CDR3 extends over 15 amino acids. V was pared by 2 bases and J by 0 bases, with 10 bases between. In DNA, the CDR3 is TGTGCCAGCTCACCATTCTCAGGCATGAACACTGAAGCTTTCTTT. This encodes CASSPFSGMNTEAFF.

The gene calls are TRBV15 and TRBJ2-7; the D gene is possibly TRBD1 (6 bases). The V end was cut by 5 bases, the J end by 3 bases, with 14 bases between. The germline gives CDR1 LNHNV, CDR2 YYDKDF (reference sequence). The CDR3 extends over 14 amino acids. The chain's CDR3 is CATSWGQGFYEQYF. In DNA, the CDR3 is TGTGCCACCAGCTGGGGGCAGGGATTCTACGAGCAGTACTTC.